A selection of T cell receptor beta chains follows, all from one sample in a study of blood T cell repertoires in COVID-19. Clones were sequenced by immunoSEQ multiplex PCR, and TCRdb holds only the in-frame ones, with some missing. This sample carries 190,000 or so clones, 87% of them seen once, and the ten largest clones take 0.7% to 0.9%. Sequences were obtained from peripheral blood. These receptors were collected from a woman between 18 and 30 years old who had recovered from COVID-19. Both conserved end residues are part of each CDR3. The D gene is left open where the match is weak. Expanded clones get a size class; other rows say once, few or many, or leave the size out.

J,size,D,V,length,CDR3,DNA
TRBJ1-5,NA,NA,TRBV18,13,CASSRDRNQPQHF,TGTGCCAGCTCACGAGACAGAAATCAGCCCCAGCATTTT
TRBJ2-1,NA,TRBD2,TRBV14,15,CASSYLAGGVNEQFF,TGTGCCAGCTCCTACCTAGCGGGAGGGGTCAATGAGCAGTTCTTC
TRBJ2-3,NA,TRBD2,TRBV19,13,CASSIGPGGTQYF,TGTGCCAGTAGTATAGGCCCGGGGGGTACGCAGTATTTT
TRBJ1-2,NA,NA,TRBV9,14,CASSGNGGYYGYTF,TGTGCCAGCAGCGGAAATGGCGGCTACTATGGCTACACCTTC
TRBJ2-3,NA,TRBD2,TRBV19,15,CASSIGRGAADTQYF,TGTGCCAGTAGTATCGGGAGGGGGGCTGCAGATACGCAGTATTTT
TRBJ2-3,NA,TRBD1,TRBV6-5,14,CASSRTGGTDTQYF,TGTGCCAGCAGCCGTACAGGGGGCACAGATACGCAGTATTTT
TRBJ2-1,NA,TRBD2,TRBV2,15,CASSGTSGVYNEQFF,TGTGCCAGCAGTGGGACTAGCGGGGTGTACAATGAGCAGTTCTTC
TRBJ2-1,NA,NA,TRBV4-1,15,CASSWTRDSYNEQFF,TGCGCCAGCAGCTGGACTCGTGACTCCTACAATGAGCAGTTCTTC
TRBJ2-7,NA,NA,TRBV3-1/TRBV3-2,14,CASRNSGAAYEQYF,TGTGCCAGCAGGAACTCGGGAGCGGCGTACGAGCAGTACTTC
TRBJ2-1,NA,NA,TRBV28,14,CASRPDSNYNEQFF,TGTGCCAGCAGACCGGACAGTAACTACAATGAGCAGTTCTTC
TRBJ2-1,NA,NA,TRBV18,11,CASSSDNEQFF,TGTGCCAGCTCCTCGGACAATGAGCAGTTCTTC
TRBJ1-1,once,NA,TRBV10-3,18,CAISESLGISRVGTEAFF,TGTGCCATCAGTGAGTCGTTAGGGATTTCGCGGGTTGGCACTGAAGCTTTCTTT
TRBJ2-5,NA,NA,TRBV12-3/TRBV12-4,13,CASSSGWKETQYF,TGTGCCAGCAGTTCAGGTTGGAAGGAGACCCAGTACTTC
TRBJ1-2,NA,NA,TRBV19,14,CASSILDKLHGYTF,TGTGCCAGTAGTATATTGGACAAACTTCATGGCTACACCTTC
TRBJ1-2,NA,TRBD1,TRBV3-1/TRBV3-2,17,CASSQNGRGHSNYGYTF,TGTGCCAGCAGCCAAAACGGCAGGGGGCACTCTAACTATGGCTACACCTTC
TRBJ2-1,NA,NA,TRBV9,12,CASSQDFNEQFF,TGTGCCAGCAGCCAGGACTTTAATGAGCAGTTCTTC
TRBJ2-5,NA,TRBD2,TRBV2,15,CASTEDSGVGETQYF,TGTGCCAGCACCGAAGACAGCGGGGTAGGAGAGACCCAGTACTTC
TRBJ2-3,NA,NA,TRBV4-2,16,CASSQALSPGTRTQYF,TGTGCCAGCAGCCAAGCCTTGAGTCCCGGGACAAGGACGCAGTATTTT
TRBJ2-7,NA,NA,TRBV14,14,CASSQRREGDEQYF,TGTGCCAGCAGCCAGAGGCGAGAAGGGGACGAGCAGTACTTC
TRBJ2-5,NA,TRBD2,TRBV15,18,CATSRDRNSGRAVETQYF,TGTGCCACCAGCAGAGATCGAAATAGCGGGAGGGCGGTGGAGACCCAGTACTTC
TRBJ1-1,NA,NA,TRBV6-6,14,CASSIQGFNTEAFF,TGTGCCAGCAGCATACAGGGTTTTAACACTGAAGCTTTCTTT
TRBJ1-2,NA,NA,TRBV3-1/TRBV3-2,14,CASSQGIGADGYTF,TGTGCCAGCAGCCAAGGGATAGGGGCGGATGGCTACACCTTC
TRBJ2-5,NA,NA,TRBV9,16,CASSVAGGSGVETQYF,TGTGCCAGCAGCGTAGCAGGTGGGTCGGGAGTCGAGACCCAGTACTTC
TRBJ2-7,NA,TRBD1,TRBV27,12,CASSVTGTGLYF,TGTGCCAGCAGTGTAACCGGGACAGGTCTGTACTTC
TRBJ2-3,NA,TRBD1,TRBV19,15,CASSRVDRDLDTQYF,TGTGCCAGTAGCCGCGTGGACAGGGATCTAGATACGCAGTATTTT
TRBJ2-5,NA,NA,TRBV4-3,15,CASSQDWLSGETQYF,TGCGCCAGCAGCCAAGATTGGCTATCAGGGGAGACCCAGTACTTC
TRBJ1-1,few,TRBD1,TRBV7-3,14,CASSLTGQSTEAFF,TGTGCCAGCAGCTTAACGGGACAGAGTACTGAAGCTTTCTTT
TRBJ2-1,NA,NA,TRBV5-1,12,CASSFYESEQFF,TGCGCCAGCAGCTTCTATGAGAGTGAGCAGTTCTTC
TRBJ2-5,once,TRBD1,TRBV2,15,CASSATGEYQETQYF,TGTGCCAGCAGTGCGACAGGGGAGTACCAAGAGACCCAGTACTTC
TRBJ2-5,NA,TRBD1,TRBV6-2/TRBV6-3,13,CASSYSDRVAQYF,TGTGCCAGCAGTTACTCGGACAGGGTGGCCCAGTACTTC
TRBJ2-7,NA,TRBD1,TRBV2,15,CASSEEAGGAYEQYF,TGTGCCAGCAGTGAAGAGGCAGGGGGCGCTTACGAGCAGTACTTC
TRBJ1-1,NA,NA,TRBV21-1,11,CASSARMRAFF,TGTGCCAGCAGCGCTAGGATGAGGGCTTTCTTT
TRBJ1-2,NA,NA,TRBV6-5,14,CASSTGLGRDGYTF,TGTGCCAGCAGCACGGGACTCGGAAGGGATGGCTACACCTTC
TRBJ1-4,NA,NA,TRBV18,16,CASVGEEAPLFEKLFF,TGTGCCAGCGTGGGGGAGGAGGCACCCTTGTTTGAAAAACTGTTTTTT
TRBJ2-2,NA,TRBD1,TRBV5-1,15,CASSLGTGATGELFF,TGCGCCAGCAGCTTGGGGACAGGGGCCACCGGGGAGCTGTTTTTT
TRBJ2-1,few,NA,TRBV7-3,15,CASSHLDSNYDEQFF,TGTGCCAGCAGCCACCTGGACAGTAATTATGATGAGCAGTTCTTC
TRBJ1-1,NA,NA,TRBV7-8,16,CASSPRESGTPTEAFF,TGTGCCAGCAGCCCAAGGGAGTCCGGGACTCCCACTGAAGCTTTCTTT
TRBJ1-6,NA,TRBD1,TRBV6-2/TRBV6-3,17,CASSQKVTGRRNSPLHF,TGTGCCAGCAGTCAGAAAGTGACAGGGCGGCGGAATTCACCCCTCCACTTT
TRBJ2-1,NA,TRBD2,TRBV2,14,CANGGGREADEQFF,TGTGCCAACGGGGGGGGCAGGGAGGCCGATGAGCAGTTCTTC